This TCR beta chain was observed in a study of response to subunit inactivated influenza vaccine (dated by TCRdb to 2016 to 2019). Background on the whole study: Deep quantitative T cell receptor repertoire profiling was used in the study to track responses to a trivalent subunit inactivated influenza vaccine.

Broader findings and caveats from the paper: It was suggested by the authors that each seasonal influenza vaccination may recruit only a limited number of new T cells.

V has 4 bases trimmed and J has 8 bases trimmed; junction bases matching no gene number 13. According to the germline V gene, CDR1 reads SGHRS and CDR2 reads YFSETQ. From cysteine to phenylalanine, the CDR3 is 16 amino acids long. Only CDR3 DNA remains: 48 bases, in frame from the first base. Receptors were amplified or captured by RT-PCR. Sequencing took place on an Illumina HiSeq 2500. TCRdb reprocessed the public reads (quality trimming at Q25 with fastp, clone calling with MiXCR) and kept in-frame beta chains. Rows with one shared CDR3 protein collapse into an entry with the most common genes and DNA. The sample table shows about 780,000 distinct CDR3 sequences, and around 18% are seen once. Roughly 11% of the sample goes to the ten largest clones. As regards this clonotype: There is no known antigen for this receptor. Base qualities are not at hand, and no much larger clone is one base apart.

The sequence was collected from a man aged 45-60 years who received an inactivated influenza vaccine. Donor details come from another sample of the same person, matched by shared clones. The rearrangement joined TRBV5-1 to TRBJ1-5; 9 central bases correspond to TRBD1. The sequencing used PBMCs from blood, collected roughly 5 days after vaccination. CDR3 region: CASSEGTGGSFKPQHF. The sequenced DNA is TGCGCCAGCAGCGAGGGAACAGGGGGCAGTTTTAAGCCCCAGCATTTT.